This T cell receptor beta chain was profiled in a study of human T cells and chemical hapten exposure. In the study overall: Small differences in pooled library volume mainly drove the variation in TCR yields per sample.

Concerning this clonotype itself: Antigen specificity is unknown.

Extraction of total RNA was performed on unfractionated whole blood. Study findings and constraints: Those TCRs sitting above 1 in 1000 frequency stayed the same with DPC sensitization.

Individual cDNA molecules (in the library) carried attached unique molecular identifiers. In the authors' workflow: Sequenced samples showed a median of 95,638 TCRs each, with counts running from around 24,000 to 710,000. TCRdb analysed the reads with MiXCR anew, one entry per CDR3 protein. The V and J calls, along with clone size, are taken from TCRdb and not from the paper's own processing. The sample yields about 120,000 distinct CDR3 sequences, around 8.5% seen once. The material sequenced was whole blood. The TCR originated in a human donor in good health. Some clones in this sample may be carry-over from other donors' samples.

The CDR3 coding sequence is TGTGCCAGCAGCCCTCCCTCGACTGGGCCCTACAATGAGCAGTTCTTC. It is translated as CASSPPSTGPYNEQFF. The chain links TRBV7-9 to TRBJ2-1; D remains unclear. This CDR3 has 16 residues. Trimming left V 5 bases short and J 2 bases short, with 16 bases between. Germline loops: CDR1 SEHNR, CDR2 FQNEAQ (reference sequence).